This T cell receptor (beta chain) was identified during a study of CD8 T cells in Susac syndrome. The study, taken as a whole, reports: As acknowledged by the study, its TCR sequencing and HLA analysis included a relatively small number of individuals.

TCR beta sequencing covered blood CD8+ and CD4+ T cells. Both CD4+ and CD8+ T cells were negatively isolated, and TEMRA cells underwent FACS enrichment. A word on this clonotype: Its antigen is unidentified.

The CDR3 loop spans 14 amino acids. V was cut by 6 bases and J by 3 bases, with 15 bases left in between. After extraction with the RNeasy kit, roughly 0.5 to 1 ug of the RNA was reverse transcribed using random hexamers. TCR beta CDR3 was amplified by immunoSEQ multiplex PCR. This amplification extended across 54 Vbeta and 13 Jbeta segments. TCRdb itself ran the immunoSEQ multiplex PCR reads through MiXCR, one entry per CDR3 protein. The sample lists 160,000 or so distinct CDR3 sequences, 85% to 95% occurring once. The chain joins TRBV12-3 or TRBV12-4 to TRBJ2-7; D is uncertain. The TCR sequence derives from a human donor with multiple sclerosis. Source material: CD8+ T cells from PBMCs. The CDR3 DNA reads TGTGCCAGCAGCCCCTTGCCAGCAAACTACGAGCAGTACTTC. Translation: CASSPLPANYEQYF.